This T cell receptor beta chain is from a study of OX40 agonist ivuxolimab in advanced cancers. Study context: Patients were roughly 83% male with ages roughly 20 to 85, mean about 60. Among those treated, three patients had partial responses, one with hepatocellular carcinoma and two with cutaneous melanoma. Anti-PD-1, anti-PD-L1 or anti-CTLA-4 therapy given earlier was allowed, and 40% had some.

It was autoimmune disease history or systemic immunosuppression that excluded patients. The method was immunoSEQ multiplex PCR; TCRdb's version includes in-frame clones alone and lacks a portion of them. The data show tens of thousands of clones, approximately 89% seen once. This CDR3 region has 14 residues. CDR1 is SGHTA and CDR2 is FQGTGA in the germline V gene. V lost 0 bases and J lost 6, with 11 bases in between. The material was CD4+ or CD8+ T cells sorted from blood, obtained in a trial of the OX40 agonist ivuxolimab. The V and J genes are TRBV7-3 and TRBJ1-1; maybe TRBD1 (5 bases). The receptor was isolated from an adult with an advanced solid tumor such as melanoma, head and neck, liver or kidney cancer. CDR3 coding DNA: TGTGCCAGCAGCTTAACTGGGGCGGCCTCTGAAGCTTTCTTT. Its protein is CASSLTGAASEAFF. The whole variable domain, remainder taken from reference TRBV7-3 and TRBJ1-1, is GAGVSQTPSNKVTEKGKYVELRCDPISGHTALYWYRQSLGQGPEFLIYFQGTGAADDSGLPNDRFFAVRPEGSVSTLKIQRTERGDSAVYLCASSLTGAASEAFFGQGTRLTVV.